The subject of this entry is one T cell receptor (beta chain). Its target is not known. This entry belongs to a study of graft-versus-host responses after intestinal transplantation. Clones were sequenced by immunoSEQ multiplex PCR, and TCRdb holds only the in-frame ones, with some missing. This table has about 86,000 clones, 88% appearing once. Germline loops: CDR1 PRHDT, CDR2 FYEKMQ (reference sequence). The CDR3 totals 16 residues. The ends lost 2 bases at V and 4 bases at J; junction bases unmatched: 9. The rearrangement uses TRBV13 and TRBJ2-7, with 9 bases identical to TRBD2. The receptor was derived from a human donor who was the organ donor for an intestinal transplant. The sample here was unstimulated CD4+ T cells sorted from spleen or lymph node cells, taken before transplant. As DNA, the CDR3 is TGTGCCAGCAGCTTATATCGCATAGCGGGAGAGTACGAGCAGTACTTC. Its translation is CASSLYRIAGEYEQYF.